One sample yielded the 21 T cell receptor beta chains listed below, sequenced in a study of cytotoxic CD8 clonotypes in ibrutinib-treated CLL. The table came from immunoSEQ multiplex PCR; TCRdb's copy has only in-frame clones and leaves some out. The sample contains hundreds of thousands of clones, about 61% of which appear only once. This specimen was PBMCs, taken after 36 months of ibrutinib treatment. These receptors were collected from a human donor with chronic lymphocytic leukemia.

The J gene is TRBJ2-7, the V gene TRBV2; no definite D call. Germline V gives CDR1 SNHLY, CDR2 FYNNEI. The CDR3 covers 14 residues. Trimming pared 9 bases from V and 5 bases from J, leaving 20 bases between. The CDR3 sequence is CASRQRRIYDEQYF. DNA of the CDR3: TGTGCCAGTAGACAACGAAGAATCTACGACGAGCAGTACTTC. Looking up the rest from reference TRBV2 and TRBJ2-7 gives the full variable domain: EPEVTQTPSHQVTQMGQEVILRCVPISNHLYFYWYRQILGQKVEFLVSFYNNEISEKSEIFDDQFSVERPDGSNFTLKIRSTKLEDSAMYFCASRQRRIYDEQYFGPGTRLTVT.

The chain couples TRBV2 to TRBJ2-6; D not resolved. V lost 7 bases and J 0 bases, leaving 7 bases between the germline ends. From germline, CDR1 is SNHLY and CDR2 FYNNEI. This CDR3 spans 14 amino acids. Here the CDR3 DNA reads TGTGCCAGCAAGGCGCCCTCTGGGGCCAACGTCCTGACTTTC. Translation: CASKAPSGANVLTF.

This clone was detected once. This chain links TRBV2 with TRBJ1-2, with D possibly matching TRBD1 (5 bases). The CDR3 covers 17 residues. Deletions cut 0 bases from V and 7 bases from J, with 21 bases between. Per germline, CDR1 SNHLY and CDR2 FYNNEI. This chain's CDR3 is CASSEAQGIPLLGGYTF. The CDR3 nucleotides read TGTGCCAGCAGTGAAGCGCAGGGCATTCCCCTTTTGGGTGGCTACACCTTC.

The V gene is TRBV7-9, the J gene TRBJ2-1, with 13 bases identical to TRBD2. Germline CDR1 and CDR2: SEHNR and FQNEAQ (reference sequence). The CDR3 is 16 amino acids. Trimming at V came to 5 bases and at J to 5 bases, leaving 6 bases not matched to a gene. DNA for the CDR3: TGTGCCAGCAGCCCCCGACTAGCGGGAGGTGACAATGAGCAGTTCTTC. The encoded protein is CASSPRLAGGDNEQFF.

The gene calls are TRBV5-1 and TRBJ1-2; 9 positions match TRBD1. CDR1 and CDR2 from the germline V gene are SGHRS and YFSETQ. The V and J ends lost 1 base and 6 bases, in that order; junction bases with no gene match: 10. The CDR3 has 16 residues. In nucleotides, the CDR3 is TGCGCCAGCAGCTTGAGACGACAGGGGGATTTGGATGGCTACACCTTC. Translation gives CASSLRRQGDLDGYTF. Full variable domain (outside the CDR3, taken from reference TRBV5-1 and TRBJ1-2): KAGVTQTPRYLIKTRGQQVTLSCSPISGHRSVSWYQQTPGQGLQFLFEYFSETQRNKGNFPGRFSGRQFSNSRSEMNVSTLELGDSALYLCASSLRRQGDLDGYTFGSGTRLTVV.

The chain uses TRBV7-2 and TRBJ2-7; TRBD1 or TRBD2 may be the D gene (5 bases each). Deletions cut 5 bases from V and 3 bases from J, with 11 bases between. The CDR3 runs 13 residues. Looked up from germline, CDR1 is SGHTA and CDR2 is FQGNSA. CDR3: CASSQRDGYEQYF. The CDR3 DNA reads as TGTGCCAGCAGCCAACGGGACGGCTACGAGCAGTACTTC. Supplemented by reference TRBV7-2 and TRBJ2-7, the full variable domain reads GAGVSQSPSNKVTEKGKDVELRCDPISGHTALYWYRQSLGQGLEFLIYFQGNSAPDKSGLPSDRFSAERTGGSVSTLTIQRTQQEDSAVYLCASSQRDGYEQYFGPGTRLTVT.

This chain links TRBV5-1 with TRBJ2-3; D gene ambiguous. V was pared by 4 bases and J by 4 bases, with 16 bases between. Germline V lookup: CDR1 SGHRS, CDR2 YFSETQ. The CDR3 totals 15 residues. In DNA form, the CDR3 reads TGCGCCAGCAGCCTCACCCGCGCCGGAGCAGATACGCAGTATTTT. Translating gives CASSLTRAGADTQYF.

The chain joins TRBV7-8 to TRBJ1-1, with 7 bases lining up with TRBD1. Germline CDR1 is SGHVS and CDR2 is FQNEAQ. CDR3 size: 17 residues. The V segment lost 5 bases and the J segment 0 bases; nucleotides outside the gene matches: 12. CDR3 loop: CASSGPTGGGLNTEAFF. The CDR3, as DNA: TGTGCCAGCAGCGGACCCACAGGAGGGGGCTTGAACACTGAAGCTTTCTTT.

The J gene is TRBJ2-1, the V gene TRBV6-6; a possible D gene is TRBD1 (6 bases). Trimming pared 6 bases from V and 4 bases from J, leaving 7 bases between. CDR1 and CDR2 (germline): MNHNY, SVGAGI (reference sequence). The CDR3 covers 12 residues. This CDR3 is CASRDSYNEQFF. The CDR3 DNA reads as TGTGCCAGCAGGGACAGTTACAATGAGCAGTTCTTC.

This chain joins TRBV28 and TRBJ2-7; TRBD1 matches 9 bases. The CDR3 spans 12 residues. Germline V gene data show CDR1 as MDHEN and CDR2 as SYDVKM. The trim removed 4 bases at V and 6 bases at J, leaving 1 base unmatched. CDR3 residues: CASSSDRGEQYF. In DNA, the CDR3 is TGTGCCAGCAGTTCGGACAGGGGCGAGCAGTACTTC.

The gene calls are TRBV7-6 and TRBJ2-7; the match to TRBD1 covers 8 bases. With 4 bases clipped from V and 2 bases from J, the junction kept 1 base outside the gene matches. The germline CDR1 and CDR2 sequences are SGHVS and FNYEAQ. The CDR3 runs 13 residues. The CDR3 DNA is TGTGCCAGCAGCTACAGGGGGACCTACGAGCAGTACTTC. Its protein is CASSYRGTYEQYF.

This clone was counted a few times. The CDR3 DNA follows: TGCGCCAGCAGCTTAAGGGCGGCGGGAGGGAGCTCCTACAATGAGCAGTTCTTC. This encodes CASSLRAAGGSSYNEQFF. The rearrangement joins TRBV5-1 to TRBJ2-1; 9 bases fit TRBD2. The V segment lost 2 bases and the J segment 0 bases; nucleotides outside the gene matches: 9. There are 18 residues in the CDR3. Germline assignment: CDR1 SGHRS and CDR2 YFSETQ.

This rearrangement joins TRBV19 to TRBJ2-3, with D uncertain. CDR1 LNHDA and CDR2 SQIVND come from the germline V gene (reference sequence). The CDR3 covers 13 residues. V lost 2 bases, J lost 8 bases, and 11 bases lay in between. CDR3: CASSIIGPRTQYF. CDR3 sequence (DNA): TGTGCCAGTAGTATAATAGGGCCTCGTACGCAGTATTTT.

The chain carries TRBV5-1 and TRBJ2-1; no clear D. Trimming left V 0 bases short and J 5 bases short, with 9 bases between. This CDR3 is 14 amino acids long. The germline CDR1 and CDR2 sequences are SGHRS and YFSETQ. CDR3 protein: CASSLGQAHNEQFF. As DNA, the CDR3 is TGCGCCAGCAGCTTGGGGCAGGCCCACAATGAGCAGTTCTTC.

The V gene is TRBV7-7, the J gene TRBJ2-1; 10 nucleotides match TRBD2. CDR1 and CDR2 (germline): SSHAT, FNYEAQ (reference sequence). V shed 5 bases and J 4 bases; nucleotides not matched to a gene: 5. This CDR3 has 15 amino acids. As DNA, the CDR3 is TGTGCCAGCAGCCTCACTAGCGGGAAATACAATGAGCAGTTCTTC. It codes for CASSLTSGKYNEQFF.

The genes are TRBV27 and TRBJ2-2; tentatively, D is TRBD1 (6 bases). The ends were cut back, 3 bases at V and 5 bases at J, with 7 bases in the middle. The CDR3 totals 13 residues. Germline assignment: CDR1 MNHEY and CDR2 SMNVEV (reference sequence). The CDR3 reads CASSFRGTGELFF. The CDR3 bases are TGTGCCAGCAGTTTCAGGGGAACCGGGGAGCTGTTTTTT.

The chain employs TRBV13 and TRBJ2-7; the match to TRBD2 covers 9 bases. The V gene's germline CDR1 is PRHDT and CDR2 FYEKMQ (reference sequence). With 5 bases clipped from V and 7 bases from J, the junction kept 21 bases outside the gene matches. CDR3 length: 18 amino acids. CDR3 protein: CASSPVTGAGGPAGEQYF. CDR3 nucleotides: TGTGCCAGCAGCCCAGTAACGGGAGCGGGAGGCCCTGCAGGAGAGCAGTACTTC.

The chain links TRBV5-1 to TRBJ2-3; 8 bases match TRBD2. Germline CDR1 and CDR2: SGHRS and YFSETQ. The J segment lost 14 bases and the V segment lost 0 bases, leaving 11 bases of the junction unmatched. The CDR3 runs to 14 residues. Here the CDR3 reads CASSLEGIAGLLYF. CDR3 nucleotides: TGCGCCAGCAGCTTGGAAGGGATAGCGGGGCTCCTGTATTTT.

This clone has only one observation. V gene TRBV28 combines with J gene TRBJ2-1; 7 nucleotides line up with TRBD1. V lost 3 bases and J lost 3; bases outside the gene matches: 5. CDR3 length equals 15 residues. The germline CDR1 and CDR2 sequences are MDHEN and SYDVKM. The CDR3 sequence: CASSFKQGYYNEQFF. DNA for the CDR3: TGTGCCAGCAGTTTTAAACAGGGGTACTACAATGAGCAGTTCTTC.

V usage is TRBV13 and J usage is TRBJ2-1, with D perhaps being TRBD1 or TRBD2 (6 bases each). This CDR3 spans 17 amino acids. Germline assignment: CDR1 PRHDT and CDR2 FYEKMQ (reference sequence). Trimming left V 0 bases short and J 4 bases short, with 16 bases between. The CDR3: CASSLGPGGGAYNEQFF. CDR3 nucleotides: TGTGCCAGCAGCTTAGGACCCGGGGGCGGGGCTTACAATGAGCAGTTCTTC.

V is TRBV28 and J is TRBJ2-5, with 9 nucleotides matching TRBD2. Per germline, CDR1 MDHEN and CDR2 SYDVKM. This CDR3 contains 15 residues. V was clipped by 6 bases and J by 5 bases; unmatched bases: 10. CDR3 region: CASSLAGVSRETQYF. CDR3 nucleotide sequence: TGTGCCAGCAGCTTAGCGGGAGTTTCGAGGGAGACCCAGTACTTC. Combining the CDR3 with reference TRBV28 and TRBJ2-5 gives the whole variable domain DVKVTQSSRYLVKRTGEKVFLECVQDMDHENMFWYRQDPGLGLRLIYFSYDVKMKEKGDIPEGYSVSREKKERFSLILESASTNQTSMYLCASSLAGVSRETQYFGPGTRLLVL.